These T cell receptor beta chains were read from a single sample in a study of OX40 agonist ivuxolimab in advanced cancers. The protocol was immunoSEQ multiplex PCR, while the TCRdb copy is restricted to in-frame clones and leaves out a portion. This sample has 75,000 to 80,000 clones, with 84% found just once. The sequences come from CD4+ or CD8+ T cells sorted from blood, collected in a trial of the OX40 agonist ivuxolimab. The receptors derive from an adult with an advanced solid tumor such as melanoma, head and neck, liver or kidney cancer. Both conserved end residues are part of each CDR3. A D gene is named only where the DNA matches it firmly. Expanded clones get a size class; other rows say once, few or many, or leave the size out.

TRBD1 TRBJ1-2 - TRBV29-1 TGCAGCATCATCGGGGACAGCTATGGCTACACCTTC CSIIGDSYGYTF
- TRBJ2-3 - TRBV5-6 TGTGCCAGCAGCTTGGCTACCAGCACAGATACGCAGTATTTT CASSLATSTDTQYF
- TRBJ1-3 - TRBV28 TGTGCCAGCAGTTTAAGGGTCGGAAACACCATATATTTT CASSLRVGNTIYF
- TRBJ1-6 - TRBV7-9 TGTGCCAGCAGCCCCGCTGGGGACCGCAATAATTCACCCCTCCACTTT CASSPAGDRNNSPLHF
TRBD1 TRBJ2-1 - TRBV11-3 TGTGCCAGCAGCTTAGGTGGGACAGGGGTAGAAAATGAGCAGTTCTTC CASSLGGTGVENEQFF
TRBD1 TRBJ2-2 - TRBV11-3 TGTGCCAGCAGGGACAGGGCCCTGGCCGGGGAGCTGTTTTTT CASRDRALAGELFF
TRBD2 TRBJ2-3 - TRBV5-5 TGTGCCAGCAGCCCGATGGGGGGGAGAGCGGATACGCAGTATTTT CASSPMGGRADTQYF
TRBD2 TRBJ2-3 once TRBV11-2 TGTGCCAGCAGCTTACAGCGGGGGGGCGGAGATACGCAGTATTTT CASSLQRGGGDTQYF
- TRBJ1-2 - TRBV21-1 TGTGCCAGCAGCAAAGAGGGACAGGGGGGTGGCTACACCTTC CASSKEGQGGGYTF
TRBD1 TRBJ1-1 - TRBV11-3 TGTGCCAGCTCGGGACAGGGGGAAATCACTGAAGCTTTCTTT CASSGQGEITEAFF
- TRBJ1-3 - TRBV5-1 TGCGCCAGCAGCTTGGTTGGGTCCGACTCTGGAAACACCATATATTTT CASSLVGSDSGNTIYF
TRBD2 TRBJ2-1 - TRBV7-2 TGTGCCAGCAGCTTAGCCTCTAGCGGGGGGGGCGATGAGCAGTTCTTC CASSLASSGGGDEQFF
TRBD2 TRBJ2-2 - TRBV5-1 TGCGCCAGCGGCTGGGAGGGGAGGGCCACCGGGGAGCTGTTTTTT CASGWEGRATGELFF
TRBD2 TRBJ2-7 - TRBV7-9 TGTGCCAGCAGCTTGGGACTAGCGGGTGACTACGAGCAGTACTTC CASSLGLAGDYEQYF
TRBD1 TRBJ2-2 - TRBV11-3 TGTGCCAGCAGCCTCGGGACAGCGAACACCGGGGAGCTGTTTTTT CASSLGTANTGELFF
- TRBJ2-3 - TRBV29-1 TGCAGCGTTGGTCCCAGGCTGAGGGGCCCGCCCGGGACAGATACGCAGTATTTT CSVGPRLRGPPGTDTQYF
- TRBJ1-2 - TRBV7-2 TGTGCCAGCACCTATCTCGGAGGGCAGGGCTACACCTTC CASTYLGGQGYTF
- TRBJ2-5 - TRBV5-1 TGCGCCAGCAGCTTGGCCCCTAGGCAAGAGACCCAGTACTTC CASSLAPRQETQYF
- TRBJ1-1 once TRBV28 TGTGCCAGCAAGGGCGGGGAAAATCGGAACACTGAAGCTTTCTTT CASKGGENRNTEAFF
- TRBJ1-1 - TRBV19 TGTGCCAGTAGTATTGGGGGTTCTGAAGCTTTCTTT CASSIGGSEAFF
- TRBJ1-1 - TRBV6-1 TGTGCCAGCAGTGAAATAGGGTCCAAGAACACTGAAGCTTTCTTT CASSEIGSKNTEAFF
- TRBJ2-7 - TRBV7-8 TGTGCCAGCAGCTTAAGTCCCGGGACTCCCCACTCCTACGAGCAGTACTTC CASSLSPGTPHSYEQYF
- TRBJ2-1 - TRBV18 TGTGCCAGCTCACCACCTGTCCTAGCAGGGTCCTACAATGAGCAGTTCTTC CASSPPVLAGSYNEQFF
- TRBJ1-5 - TRBV21-1 TGTGCCAGCAGCCCCGACAGGGGGCGCGGAAGCAATCAGCCCCAGCATTTT CASSPDRGRGSNQPQHF
- TRBJ2-7 once TRBV2 TGTGCCAGCAGTGTGGGCAGGGGCGGCTACGAGCAGTACTTC CASSVGRGGYEQYF
- TRBJ1-4 - TRBV6-1 TGTGCCAGCAGCCCCTTCCGGAGGACAGAGGAAAAACTGTTTTTT CASSPFRRTEEKLFF
- TRBJ1-2 - TRBV2 TGTGTCAGCAGTGAAGAGAAGACGGGAGGGGCTGGGGGCTACACCTTC CVSSEEKTGGAGGYTF
TRBD2 TRBJ2-1 once TRBV9 TGTGCCAGCAGCGTAAGAGGGGACTATTACAATGAGCAGTTCTTC CASSVRGDYYNEQFF
- TRBJ2-7 - TRBV14 TGTGCCAGCAGCCAAGTTGGGAGTGGTTCCTACGAGCAGTACTTC CASSQVGSGSYEQYF
- TRBJ1-2 few TRBV7-9 TGTGCCAGCAGCTTGTCGGGGGCGCCTGGCTACACCTTC CASSLSGAPGYTF
- TRBJ1-1 - TRBV7-2 TGTGCCAGCAGCTTACTAGGGGGGGGCACTGAAGCTTTCTTT CASSLLGGGTEAFF
TRBD2 TRBJ2-3 - TRBV5-4 TGTGCCAGCAGCTCCCGCGGACTAGCGGAAAGCACAGATACGCAGTATTTT CASSSRGLAESTDTQYF
TRBD1 TRBJ2-7 - TRBV5-4 TGTGCCAGCAACAACGACAGGGGCGAGCAGTACTTC CASNNDRGEQYF
- TRBJ2-7 - TRBV20-1 TGCAGTGCTAACGGGCCCCACGAGCAGTACTTC CSANGPHEQYF
TRBD1 TRBJ2-4 - TRBV4-3 TGCGCCAGCAGCCAAGATCCAGGGGGCGCGGATGTAGCCAAAAACATTCAGTACTTC CASSQDPGGADVAKNIQYF
TRBD1 TRBJ2-2 - TRBV19 TGTGCCAGTAGTCCGAGACAGGGAGTGACCGGGGAGCTGTTTTTT CASSPRQGVTGELFF
- TRBJ2-7 - TRBV28 TGTGCCAGCAGTTTTAACAACGCCTACGAGCAGTACTTC CASSFNNAYEQYF
- TRBJ1-5 - TRBV6-1 TGTGCCAGCAGAAGGGTAGAGATATCGCAGCCCCAGCATTTT CASRRVEISQPQHF
TRBD2 TRBJ2-2 - TRBV5-1 TGCGCCAGCAGCACTAGCGGGGAGAGCGGCGGGGAGCTGTTTTTT CASSTSGESGGELFF
TRBD1 TRBJ1-4 - TRBV7-9 TGTGCCAGCAGCTTTTTTCAGGGGGCGCAGTATGAAAAACTGTTTTTT CASSFFQGAQYEKLFF
- TRBJ2-5 - TRBV9 TGTGCCAGCAGCGTACAGGGGTGGATTGGGGAGACCCAGTACTTC CASSVQGWIGETQYF
- TRBJ1-2 - TRBV7-3 TGTGCCAGCAGCCGGGACGGCGTGGGCTACACCTTC CASSRDGVGYTF
- TRBJ1-2 - TRBV6-5 TGTGCCAGCAGCCAGGACCCTAACTATGGCTACACCTTC CASSQDPNYGYTF
- TRBJ1-4 few TRBV28 TGTGCCAGTCGGTGGGGACCGAATGAAAAACTGTTTTTT CASRWGPNEKLFF
- TRBJ1-3 - TRBV9 TGTGCCAGCAGCGTTGGTTTTGGAAACACCATATATTTT CASSVGFGNTIYF